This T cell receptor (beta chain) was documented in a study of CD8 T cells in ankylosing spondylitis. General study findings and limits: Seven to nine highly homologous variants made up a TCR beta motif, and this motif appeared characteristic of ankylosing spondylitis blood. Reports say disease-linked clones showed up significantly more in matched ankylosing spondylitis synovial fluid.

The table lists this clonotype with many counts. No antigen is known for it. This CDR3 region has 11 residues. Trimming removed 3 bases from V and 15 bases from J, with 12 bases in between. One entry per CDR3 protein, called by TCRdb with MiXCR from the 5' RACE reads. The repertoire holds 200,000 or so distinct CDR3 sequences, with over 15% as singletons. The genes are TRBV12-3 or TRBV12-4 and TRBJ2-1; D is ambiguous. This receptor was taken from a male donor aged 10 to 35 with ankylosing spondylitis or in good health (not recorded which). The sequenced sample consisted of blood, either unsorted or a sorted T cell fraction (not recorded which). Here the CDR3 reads CASSFDSSPFF. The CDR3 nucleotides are TGTGCCAGCAGTTTCGATTCAAGCCCGTTCTTC.